What follows are 14 T cell receptor beta chains derived from one specimen sequenced in a study of radiotherapy plus CTLA-4 blockade in lung cancer. Data came from immunoSEQ multiplex PCR; TCRdb stores just in-frame clones and leaves some out. The sample contains 35,000 to 45,000 clones, about 70% of which appear only once. The specimen was peripheral blood, collected from a patient treated with radiotherapy plus ipilimumab. All receptors come from a human donor with non-small cell lung cancer who had a partial response to radiotherapy plus ipilimumab.

The chain joins TRBV27 to TRBJ2-2; D is possibly TRBD2 (6 bases). V lost 1 base and J lost 7, with 19 bases in between. The CDR3 extends over 17 amino acids. CDR1 is MNHEY and CDR2 is SMNVEV in the germline V gene (reference sequence). CDR3 DNA sequence: TGTGCCAGCAGTTTATGGCCGCCGATTCGGGACTTCGGGGAGCTGTTTTTT. This sequence encodes CASSLWPPIRDFGELFF.

The chain employs TRBV10-3 and TRBJ2-2, with TRBD2 identical over 10 bases. Losses at the gene ends were 0 bases for V and 4 bases for J; bases not matched to a gene: 5. The CDR3 consists of 17 residues. Germline CDR1 ENHRY, CDR2 SYGVKD. This CDR3 is CAISESGLAARTGELFF. CDR3 in DNA: TGTGCCATCAGTGAGTCAGGACTAGCGGCGCGCACCGGGGAGCTGTTTTTT.

The rearrangement uses TRBV7-2 and TRBJ2-2; possible D gene TRBD2, 5 bases. This CDR3 is built from 18 residues. Germline V gene data show CDR1 as SGHTA and CDR2 as FQGNSA. V shed 1 base and J shed 2 bases, with 17 bases lying between them. Here the CDR3 reads CASSLGTGWGDNTGELFF. The CDR3 bases are TGTGCCAGCAGCTTAGGGACGGGGTGGGGTGACAACACCGGGGAGCTGTTTTTT.

In its sample, this clone was seen once. The rearrangement uses TRBV6-5 and TRBJ1-1; no definite D call. The CDR3 is 13 residues long. The germline V gene has CDR1 MNHEY and CDR2 SVGAGI. With 6 bases removed from V and 3 bases from J, the gap between germline ends came to 11 bases. CDR3: CASSPDTYTEAFF. Here the CDR3 DNA reads TGTGCCAGCAGCCCTGACACCTACACTGAAGCTTTCTTT.

This clone has a single count. The V and J genes are TRBV4-2 and TRBJ2-1; 10 bases align to TRBD2. Germline values: CDR1 LGHNA, CDR2 YNFKEQ. V was clipped by 3 bases and J by 4 bases; unmatched bases: 3. This CDR3 region has 15 residues. The CDR3: CASSQLAGGYNEQFF. The CDR3 coding sequence is TGTGCCAGCAGCCAGTTAGCGGGGGGATACAATGAGCAGTTCTTC.

The V and J genes are TRBV19 and TRBJ1-3; D is ambiguous. This CDR3 is 13 amino acids long. Trimming stripped 5 bases from V and 3 bases from J, with 8 bases between. Germline CDR1 is LNHDA and CDR2 is SQIVND (reference sequence). CDR3 loop: CASSPRGGNTIYF. The CDR3 bases are TGTGCCAGTAGTCCACGGGGTGGAAACACCATATATTTT. The whole variable domain, remainder taken from reference TRBV19 and TRBJ1-3, is DGGITQSPKYLFRKEGQNVTLSCEQNLNHDAMYWYRQDPGQGLRLIYYSQIVNDFQKGDIAEGYSVSREKKESFPLTVTSAQKNPTAFYLCASSPRGGNTIYFGEGSWLTVV.

About this clone itself: Distinct nucleotide sequences in the sample also encode this CDR3. This rearrangement joins TRBV5-1 to TRBJ1-3, with D uncertain. The CDR3 consists of 15 residues. Trimming took 1 base from V and 0 from J, leaving 8 bases between them. CDR1 is SGHRS, CDR2 YFSETQ, per germline. CDR3 in amino acids: CASSLTGNSGNTIYF. The CDR3 DNA is TGCGCCAGCAGCTTGACCGGGAACTCTGGAAACACCATATATTTT.

The J gene is TRBJ2-3, the V gene TRBV30; 10 nucleotides match TRBD2. J lost 9 bases, V lost 0 bases, and 9 bases had no gene match. Looked up from germline, CDR1 is GTSNPN and CDR2 is SVGIG (reference sequence). The CDR3 contains 15 residues. This CDR3 reads CAWSVVSGGAETQYF. The DNA of the CDR3 is TGTGCCTGGAGTGTAGTAAGCGGGGGGGCCGAAACGCAGTATTTT.

This clone was seen a handful of times. This chain uses TRBV4-3 with TRBJ1-2, with 9 bases that match TRBD1. The V and J ends lost 3 bases and 7 bases, in that order; junction bases with no gene match: 6. There are 14 residues in the CDR3. Germline loops: CDR1 LGHNA, CDR2 YSLEER. CDR3 region: CASSQDRGPRGYTF. In nucleotides, the CDR3 is TGCGCCAGCAGCCAGGACAGGGGTCCTCGTGGCTACACCTTC.

This rearrangement joins TRBV9 to TRBJ2-5, with TRBD2 matching 8 bases. The CDR3 sequence is 16 residues long. CDR1 is SGDLS, CDR2 YYNGEE, per germline. V gave up 3 bases and J gave up 3 bases; unmatched junction bases: 10. The CDR3 nucleotides read TGTGCCAGCAGCGACTACCTCGGGGGGGAGGAAGAGACCCAGTACTTC. This translates into CASSDYLGGEEETQYF. Supplemented by reference TRBV9 and TRBJ2-5, the full variable domain reads DSGVTQTPKHLITATGQRVTLRCSPRSGDLSVYWYQQSLDQGLQFLIQYYNGEERAKGNILERFSAQQFPDLHSELNLSSLELGDSALYFCASSDYLGGEEETQYFGPGTRLLVL.

The chain joins TRBV19 to TRBJ2-3; the match to TRBD2 covers 11 bases. V was clipped by 5 bases and J by 9 bases; unmatched bases: 4. This CDR3 has 13 residues. Germline V CDR1 and CDR2: LNHDA, SQIVND (reference sequence). The CDR3: CASSELAGATQYF. The CDR3 coding sequence is TGTGCCAGTAGTGAACTAGCGGGGGCAACGCAGTATTTT.

This chain links TRBV5-4 with TRBJ2-7; 14 bases are a match to TRBD2. Germline V lookup: CDR1 SGHNT, CDR2 YYREEE (reference sequence). V was pared by 3 bases and J by 3 bases, with 5 bases of the junction left unmatched. The CDR3 extends over 16 amino acids. The CDR3 region has the DNA TGTGCCAGCAGCTCACCCGGGACTAGCGGGGGCTACGAGCAGTACTTC. This encodes CASSSPGTSGGYEQYF.

This clone was found a few times. The rearrangement links TRBV7-2 to TRBJ2-5, with 10 bases matching TRBD2. The CDR3 contains 14 residues. In germline, CDR1 is SGHTA, CDR2 FQGNSA. V trimming: 3 bases; J trimming: 3 bases; junction bases outside the gene matches: 1. The CDR3 bases are TGTGCCAGCAGCTTTGGGACTAGCGAAGAGACCCAGTACTTC. Translating gives CASSFGTSEETQYF.

In the case of this clone: The same CDR3 is also encoded by other DNA sequences in this sample. V usage is TRBV25-1 and J usage is TRBJ1-1, with 8 bases aligning to TRBD1. Per germline, CDR1 MGHDK and CDR2 SYGVNS. The CDR3 has 17 amino acids. Trimming cost V 0 bases and J 5 bases; bases outside gene matches: 11. CDR3 sequence: CASSEYHEAGGGTEAFF. CDR3 coding DNA: TGTGCCAGCAGTGAATATCATGAGGCAGGGGGCGGAACTGAAGCTTTCTTT.